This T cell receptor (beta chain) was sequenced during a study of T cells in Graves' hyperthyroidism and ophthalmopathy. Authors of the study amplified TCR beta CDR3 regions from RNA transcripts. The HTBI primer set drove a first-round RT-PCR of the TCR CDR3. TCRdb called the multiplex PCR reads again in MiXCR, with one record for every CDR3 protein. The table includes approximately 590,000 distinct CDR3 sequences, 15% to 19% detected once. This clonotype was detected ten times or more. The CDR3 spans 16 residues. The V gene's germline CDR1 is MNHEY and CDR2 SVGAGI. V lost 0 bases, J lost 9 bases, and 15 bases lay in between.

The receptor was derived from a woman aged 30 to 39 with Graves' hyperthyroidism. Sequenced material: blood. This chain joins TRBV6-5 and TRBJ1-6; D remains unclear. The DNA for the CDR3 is TGTGCCAGCAGTTACTCAGACTCCAGATGGGGTTCACCCCTCCACTTT. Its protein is CASSYSDSRWGSPLHF.